This T cell receptor beta chain derives from a study of blood T cell repertoires in COVID-19 (dated by TCRdb to about 2020). For the study in its entirety: Samples covering the acute and convalescent phases of COVID-19 were provided by collaborators in the United States, Italy and Spain. The material from the prospective study consisted of cDNA or gDNA derived from T cells, B-cell-depleted T cells, or PBMCs. Deeply sampled blood TCRbeta repertoires from subjects exposed to, actively infected with, or recovered from COVID-19 were included in the dataset. A freely available public database, intended as a resource for researchers studying the immune response to SARS-CoV-2, is where the repertoires were released. The samples were drawn from two sources: the first 160 participants of the ongoing ImmuneRACE study, and 1,000 to 1,500 subjects contributed by 6 global collaborators. Sample metadata almost always included a de-identified subject ID, COVID-19 status, age in years and sex. Where HLA class I and class II types were available, the types were taken from metadata supplied by the sample provider, not from assay-based typing. Beyond this particular receptor, the publication reports: The amount of clinical and demographic metadata varied by source and participant and was provided uncurated.

Trimmed from V: 4 bases; trimmed from J: 5 bases; junction bases lacking a gene match: 10. The CDR3 starts with the cysteine, ends with the phenylalanine, and has 15 residues. Solely the CDR3 DNA is kept, with 45 bases framed from the first base. For CDR1 and CDR2, the germline V gene (reference sequence) lists SEHNR and FQNEAQ. The immunoSEQ Assay, a bias-controlled multiplex PCR, was used to amplify TCRbeta CDR3 regions from genomic DNA. Per the authors' processing: Within the assay, amplification of reference gene primers was used to estimate how many nucleated cells each sample contained. Sequence reads were collapsed and filtered to measure the absolute abundance of every unique TCRbeta CDR3 rearrangement. Productive Simpson clonality was computed per sample as the square root of Simpson's diversity index over productive rearrangements. TCRdb obtained this table from immuneACCESS and retained in-frame rearrangements with V and J assigned. These tables miss some clones; where compared with another copy, unresolved V genes account for less than half of the shortfall, and the remainder is unexplained. V and J calls and clone size come straight from that table; D and trimming were deduced from the DNA. The sample records about 190,000 clones, around nine tenths of which are singletons. Around 1.2% of the sample lies in the top ten.

In the case of this clone: The antigen it recognizes is unknown. No clone much larger than this one lies a single base away; base qualities are absent.

Each collaborating institution followed its own protocols to collect whole blood in K2EDTA tubes. For TCRbeta analysis, collaborator samples were shipped as frozen whole blood, as isolated PBMCs, or as DNA extracted from either sample type. The sequence was collected from a man aged 30-40 years with acute or convalescent COVID-19. The source material was peripheral blood. The V and J genes are TRBV7-9 and TRBJ2-7, with 8 junctional bases fitting TRBD1. The CDR3 reads as follows: CASSWDRYSPNEQYF. The nucleotide sequence reads as follows: TGTGCCAGCAGCTGGGACAGGTATTCCCCTAACGAGCAGTACTTC. With the portions outside the CDR3 filled from the reference TRBV7-9 and TRBJ2-7 genes, the complete variable region becomes DTGVSQNPRHKITKRGQNVTFRCDPISEHNRLYWYRQTLGQGPEFLTYFQNEAQLEKSRLLSDRFSAERPKGSFSTLEIQRTEQGDSAMYLCASSWDRYSPNEQYFGPGTRLTVT.